This T cell receptor beta chain is from a study of control samples from healthy donors and cancer patients (dated by TCRdb to about 2020). Unmatched junction bases come to 5, with V trimmed by 10 bases and J by 3 bases. Its CDR3 holds 12 amino acids, cysteine through phenylalanine. Only CDR3 DNA remains: 36 bases, in frame from the first base. As encoded in the germline V gene, CDR1 is ENHRY while CDR2 is SYGVKD. Regarding this clone: It lacks a known antigen. No clone much larger than this one lies a single base away; base qualities are absent.

Libraries were made using the immunoSEQ multiplex PCR assay. The table comes from immuneACCESS by way of TCRdb, which keeps in-frame sequences with V and J called. Part of the clones is missing from these tables; in studies checked, under half for an unresolved V gene and the rest for unknown reasons. The sample yields 75,000 to 90,000 clones; around 91% were counted once. The ten largest clones add up to more than 5.5% of the sample. The rearranged segments are TRBV10-3 and TRBJ1-2; 7 middle bases align to TRBD1. The TCR comes from a man between 45 and 60 years old in good health. The specimen was blood. The DNA is TGTGCCACTCACACAGGGGACTATGGCTACACCTTC. This yields the protein CATHTGDYGYTF.